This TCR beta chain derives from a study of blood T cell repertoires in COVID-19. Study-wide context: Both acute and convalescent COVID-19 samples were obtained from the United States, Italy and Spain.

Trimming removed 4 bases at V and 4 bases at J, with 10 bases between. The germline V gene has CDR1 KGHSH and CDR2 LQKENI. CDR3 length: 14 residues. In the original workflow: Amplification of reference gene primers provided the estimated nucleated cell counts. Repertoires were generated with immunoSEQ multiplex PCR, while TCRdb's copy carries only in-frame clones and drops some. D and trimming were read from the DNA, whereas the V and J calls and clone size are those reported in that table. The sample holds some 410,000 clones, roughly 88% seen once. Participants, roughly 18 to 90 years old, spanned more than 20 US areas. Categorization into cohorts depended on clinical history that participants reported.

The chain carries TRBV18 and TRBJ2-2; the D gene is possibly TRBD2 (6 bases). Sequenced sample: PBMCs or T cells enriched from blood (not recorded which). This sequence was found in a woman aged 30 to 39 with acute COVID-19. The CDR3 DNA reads TGTGCCAGCTCACGGGACTCAAGCACCGGGGAGCTGTTTTTT. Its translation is CASSRDSSTGELFF.